This T cell receptor beta chain was documented in a study of blood T cell repertoires in COVID-19. Trimming removed 6 bases at V and 0 bases at J, with 9 bases between. Germline lookup yields CDR1 PRHDT and CDR2 FYEKMQ (reference sequence). This CDR3 spans 14 amino acids. The table came from immunoSEQ multiplex PCR; TCRdb's copy has only in-frame clones and leaves some out. The table lists 250,000 or so clones, approximately 84% of them singletons. This chain joins TRBV13 and TRBJ1-3; D is undetermined. Sequencing input: peripheral blood. This clonotype was obtained from a man aged 45-65 years with acute or convalescent COVID-19. Written as DNA, the CDR3 is TGTGCCAGCAGTCTGGCAGGCTCTGGAAACACCATATATTTT. Its translation is CASSLAGSGNTIYF.